This record looks at one T cell receptor (beta chain) sequence and its context. Stable Graves' hyperthyroidism denoted no ophthalmopathy progression over 18 months. These patients, aged 18 to 65, had recently diagnosed hyperthyroidism lasting under 2 months. Amplified TCR beta CDR3 regions came from RNA transcripts. HTBI primers were the set used in a first-round RT-PCR of the TCR CDR3. TCRdb re-called the multiplex PCR reads with MiXCR, one entry per CDR3 protein. There are hundreds of thousands of distinct CDR3 sequences in the sample; approximately 40% occur only once, and about 8.9% lies in the top ten. The data belong to a study of T cells in Graves' hyperthyroidism and ophthalmopathy. The germline CDR1 and CDR2 sequences are SGHRS and YFSETQ. With 2 bases clipped from V and 2 bases from J, the junction kept 4 bases outside the gene matches. The CDR3 sequence is 15 residues long.

The rearrangement links TRBV5-1 to TRBJ2-7, with 10 bases that match TRBD2. Specimen: blood. The clonotype was recovered from a man aged 18-30 years with Graves' hyperthyroidism. The CDR3 protein is CASSFTSGDPYEQYF. CDR3 nucleotides: TGCGCCAGCAGCTTCACTAGCGGGGACCCCTACGAGCAGTACTTC.